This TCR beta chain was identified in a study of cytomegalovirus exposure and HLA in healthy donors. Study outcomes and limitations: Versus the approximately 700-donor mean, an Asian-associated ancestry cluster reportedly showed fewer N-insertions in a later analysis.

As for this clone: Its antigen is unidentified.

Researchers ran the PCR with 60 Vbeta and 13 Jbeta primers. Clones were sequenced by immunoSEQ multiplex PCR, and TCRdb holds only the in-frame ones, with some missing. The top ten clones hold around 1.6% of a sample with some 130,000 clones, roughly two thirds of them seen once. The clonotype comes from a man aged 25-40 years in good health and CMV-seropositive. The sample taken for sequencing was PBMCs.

The CDR3 sequence is CARGQGQETQYF. CDR3 nucleotides: TGTGCCAGGGGACAGGGCCAAGAGACCCAGTACTTC. The J gene is TRBJ2-5, the V gene TRBV2; 9 bases map to TRBD1. CDR3 size: 12 residues. The junction had 0 bases not matched to a gene; V was cut back by 9 bases and J by 1 base. Germline CDR1 SNHLY, CDR2 FYNNEI.